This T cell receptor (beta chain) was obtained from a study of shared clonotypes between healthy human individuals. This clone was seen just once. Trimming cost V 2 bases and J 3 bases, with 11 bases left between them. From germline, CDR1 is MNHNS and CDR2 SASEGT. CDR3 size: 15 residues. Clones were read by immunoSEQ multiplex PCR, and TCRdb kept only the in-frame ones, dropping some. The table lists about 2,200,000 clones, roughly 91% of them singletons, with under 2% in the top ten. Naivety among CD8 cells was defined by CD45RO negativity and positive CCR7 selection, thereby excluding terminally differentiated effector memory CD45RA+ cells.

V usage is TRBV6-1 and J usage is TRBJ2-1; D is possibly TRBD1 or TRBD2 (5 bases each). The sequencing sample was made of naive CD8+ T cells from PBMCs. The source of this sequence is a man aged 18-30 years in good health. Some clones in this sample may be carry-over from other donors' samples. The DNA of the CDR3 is TGTGCCAGCAGTGAAATGGGACCATACTACAATGAGCAGTTCTTC. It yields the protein CASSEMGPYYNEQFF.